This record looks at one T cell receptor (beta chain) sequence and its context. Its antigen is unidentified. Deep-level assay runs were performed. The method was immunoSEQ multiplex PCR; TCRdb's version includes in-frame clones alone and lacks a portion of them. This repertoire shows some 2,000,000 clones, 95% found once; its top ten account for approximately 0.13%. This sample was included in a study of shared clonotypes between healthy human individuals. Whole-study findings and limits: Clonotype sharing among donors was thought likely to change with sequencing depth. Some naive CD4 clonotypes, around 4.7%, turned up in common across several donors.

Germline V CDR1 and CDR2: SEHNR, FQNEAQ (reference sequence). The V and J ends lost 5 bases and 5 bases, in that order; junction bases with no gene match: 8. The CDR3 covers 16 residues. V gene TRBV7-9 combines with J gene TRBJ2-5, with 13 positions matching TRBD2. Sample: naive CD4+ T cells sorted from blood. Subset specified: CD45RA+ positively selected. The receptor comes from a man aged 18 to 35 in good health. The DNA of the CDR3 is TGTGCCAGCAGCCCTACTGGACTAGCGGGAGACGAGACCCAGTACTTC. Translating it yields CASSPTGLAGDETQYF.